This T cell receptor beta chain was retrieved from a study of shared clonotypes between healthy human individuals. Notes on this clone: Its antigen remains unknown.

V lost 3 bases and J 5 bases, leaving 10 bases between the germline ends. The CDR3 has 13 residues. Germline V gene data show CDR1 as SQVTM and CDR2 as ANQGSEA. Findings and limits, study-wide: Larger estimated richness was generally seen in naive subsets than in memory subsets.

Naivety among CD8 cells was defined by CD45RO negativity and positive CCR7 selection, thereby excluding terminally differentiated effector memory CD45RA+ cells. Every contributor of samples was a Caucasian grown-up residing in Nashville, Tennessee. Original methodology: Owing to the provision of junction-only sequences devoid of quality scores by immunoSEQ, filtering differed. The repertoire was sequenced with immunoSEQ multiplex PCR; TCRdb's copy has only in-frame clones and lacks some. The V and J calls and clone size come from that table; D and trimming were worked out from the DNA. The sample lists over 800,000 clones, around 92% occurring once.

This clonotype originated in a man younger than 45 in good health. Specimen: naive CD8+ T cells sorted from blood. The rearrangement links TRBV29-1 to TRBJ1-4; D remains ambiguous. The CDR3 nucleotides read TGCAGCGTTGAGGAGGTTTACAATGAAAAACTGTTTTTT. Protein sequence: CSVEEVYNEKLFF.